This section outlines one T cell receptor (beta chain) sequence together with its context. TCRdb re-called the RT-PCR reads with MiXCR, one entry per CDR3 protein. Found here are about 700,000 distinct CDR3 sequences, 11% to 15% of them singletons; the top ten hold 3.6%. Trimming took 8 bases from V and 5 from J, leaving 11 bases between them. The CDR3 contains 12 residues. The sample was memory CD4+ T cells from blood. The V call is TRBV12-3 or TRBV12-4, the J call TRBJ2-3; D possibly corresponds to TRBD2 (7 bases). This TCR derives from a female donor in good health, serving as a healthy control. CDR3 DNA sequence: TGTGCCAGCGGGGGGGCAGAAGATACGCAGTATTTT. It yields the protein CASGGAEDTQYF.